This TCR beta chain was profiled in a study of CD8 T cells in ankylosing spondylitis. Whole-study findings and limits: Apparently characteristic of ankylosing spondylitis blood was a TCR beta motif (under ten highly homologous variants).

Germline loops: CDR1 MGHRA, CDR2 YSYEKL. Trimming took 2 bases from V and 1 from J, leaving 9 bases between them. This CDR3 contains 14 residues. This clonotype occurred a few times. Its antigen is unknown. 5'-RACE, quantitative and with molecular barcodes, yielded the TCR beta libraries. TCRdb processed the 5' RACE reads anew with MiXCR; each CDR3 protein has one entry. The table lists some 340,000 distinct CDR3 sequences, 14% to 15% of them singletons. The chain combines TRBV4-1 with TRBJ2-7; maybe TRBD1 (5 bases). Specimen: blood, either unsorted or a sorted T cell fraction (not recorded which). This TCR was recovered from a male donor with ankylosing spondylitis or in good health (not recorded which). The CDR3 DNA reads as TGCGCCAGCAGCCAAAGGACAAGTTCCTACGAGCAGTACTTC. Protein sequence: CASSQRTSSYEQYF.